A selection of T cell receptor beta chains follows, all from one sample in a study of shared clonotypes between healthy human individuals. Only in-frame clones appear in the TCRdb table, and some are missing; sequencing was by immunoSEQ multiplex PCR. The table records about 2.4 million clones, approximately 94% of them present only once. The sequenced sample was naive CD4+ T cells sorted from blood. These receptor sequences come from a man in his late teens or twenties in good health. The CDR3 runs from the conserved cysteine through the conserved F or W. Each record gives: D gene, clone size, J gene, V gene, CDR3 protein, CDR3 DNA. A D gene is named only where the DNA matches it firmly. Expanded clones get a size class; other rows say once, few or many, or leave the size out.

-,-,TRBJ2-3,TRBV1,CTSSQDPLPIAGVPADTQYF,TGCACCAGCAGCCAAGACCCTTTACCCATAGCGGGGGTCCCCGCAGATACGCAGTATTTT
-,-,TRBJ1-1,TRBV23-1,CASSQSLREDTENTEAFF,TGCGCCAGCAGTCAATCGCTTAGAGAGGACACGGAAAACACTGAAGCTTTCTTT
-,-,TRBJ1-1,TRBV27,CASSFRRQASSHAFF,TGTGCCAGCAGTTTTAGACGACAGGCTTCCAGTCACGCTTTCTTT
-,-,TRBJ2-4,TRBV2,CASSSDLIGTNIQYF,TGTGCCAGCAGTTCTGACTTAATTGGGACAAACATTCAGTACTTC
-,-,TRBJ1-1,TRBV5-1,CASSSWGAIGSEAFF,TGCGCCAGCAGCTCGTGGGGGGCCATAGGCTCTGAAGCTTTCTTT
TRBD2,-,TRBJ2-4,TRBV6-5,CASRSYTGGGNIQYF,TGTGCCAGCAGATCCTACACGGGGGGAGGAAACATTCAGTACTTC
-,-,TRBJ2-5,TRBV6-1,CASRLSGQKETQYF,TGTGCCAGCAGATTAAGCGGGCAGAAAGAGACCCAGTACTTC
TRBD2,-,TRBJ2-3,TRBV5-8,CASTREGGTDTQYF,TGTGCCAGCACCCGTGAGGGAGGGACAGATACGCAGTATTTT
-,-,TRBJ1-6,TRBV7-9,CASSLGDGHNSPLHF,TGTGCCAGCAGCTTAGGGGACGGCCACAATTCACCCCTCCACTTT
-,-,TRBJ1-2,TRBV30,CAWKTAAGPDTF,TGTGCCTGGAAGACAGCGGCGGGACCGGACACCTTC
-,-,TRBJ1-1,TRBV7-3,CASSLRPNTEAFF,TGTGCCAGCAGCTTAAGGCCCAACACTGAAGCTTTCTTT
-,-,TRBJ2-5,TRBV5-4,CASSLTGREQETQYF,TGTGCCAGCAGCTTAACAGGGCGGGAGCAAGAGACCCAGTACTTC
-,-,TRBJ2-7,TRBV11-2,CASSLQEVSYEQYF,TGTGCCAGCAGCTTACAGGAGGTCTCCTACGAGCAGTACTTC
TRBD2,once,TRBJ2-5,TRBV29-1,CSVGLAQETQYF,TGCAGCGTAGGACTAGCGCAAGAGACCCAGTACTTC
TRBD1,-,TRBJ1-3,TRBV11-2,CASSRGGTGGNTIYF,TGTGCCAGCAGCCGGGGCGGGACAGGAGGAAACACCATATATTTT
TRBD2,-,TRBJ2-7,TRBV7-2,CASSRGAGGPYEQYF,TGTGCCAGCAGCCGAGGGGCGGGAGGGCCCTACGAGCAGTACTTC
-,-,TRBJ1-4,TRBV7-2,CASSLDTSPNEKLFF,TGTGCCAGCAGCTTAGACACTTCCCCCAATGAAAAACTGTTTTTT
-,-,TRBJ2-1,TRBV18,CASSRSRYNEQFF,TGTGCCAGCTCGCGGAGTCGCTACAATGAGCAGTTCTTC
TRBD2,-,TRBJ2-3,TRBV13,CASTVTGRGADTQYF,TGTGCCAGCACCGTGACTGGGCGGGGGGCCGATACGCAGTATTTT
-,-,TRBJ1-1,TRBV7-9,CASSSRTTGTRAFF,TGTGCCAGCAGCTCTAGAACGACCGGGACCCGAGCTTTCTTT
-,-,TRBJ1-1,TRBV9,CASSVAPGTEAFF,TGTGCCAGCAGCGTAGCCCCGGGCACTGAAGCTTTCTTT
-,once,TRBJ2-3,TRBV2,CASSARTGGKTDTQYF,TGTGCCAGCAGCGCAAGGACTGGAGGTAAAACAGATACGCAGTATTTT
-,-,TRBJ2-3,TRBV27,CASSLRESDTQYF,TGTGCCAGCAGTTTAAGGGAATCTGATACGCAGTATTTT
TRBD2,-,TRBJ2-3,TRBV7-9,CASSPRRTSGGVTTDTQYF,TGTGCCAGCAGCCCCCGCCGGACTAGCGGGGGAGTCACCACAGATACGCAGTATTTT